This TCR beta chain was profiled in a study of T cell repertoires in cytomegalovirus infection (dated by TCRdb to about 2019). Regarding the research as a whole: Peptide stimulations targeted recently identified HLA-C-restricted CMV epitopes, whose presentation resists viral immunomodulation, together with well-studied HLA-B-restricted epitopes. The HLA type of each donor mattered for the analysis, because public TCR beta signatures pointed to carriage of CMV infection along with the matching HLA type. General conclusions and limits of the study: In both this cohort and an independent cohort of approximately 350 donors, the cumulative frequency of public TCR beta family members distinguished carriers of CMV infection plus the relevant HLA type. The ex vivo response was dominated by HLA-C-restricted CMV-specific TCR beta clonotypes, which also provided the single most frequent clonotype in two of eight donors.

To note about this clonotype: Its recognized antigen is unknown. Within one base of it there is no much larger clone, and no base qualities were kept.

The sequencer listed for this sample is Illumina HiSeq 1500. TCRdb redid the processing of the public reads, applying fastp at Q25 and MiXCR, and retained in-frame beta chains. Merged by CDR3 protein, the rows form single entries marked with the most common genes and DNA. The sample table holds around 770,000 distinct CDR3 sequences, of which about 27% were seen once. The ten largest make up around 13% of the sample. Reading the label with the study, this specimen's treatment or condition is: in vitro stimulation with specific CMV peptide epitopes to enrich CMV-specific T cells. The source was cultured CD8+ T cells from PBMCs, collected from culture after CMV antigen stimulation. This sequence originates from a human donor in good health (CMV status not recorded). Some clones in this sample may be carry-over from other donors' samples.

CDR3 reads: CSARVSGGEDTQYF. In nucleotide form, the sequence is TGCAGTGCTAGAGTCTCCGGGGGGGAAGATACGCAGTATTTT. The chain links TRBV20-1 with TRBJ2-3, and TRBD2 aligns with 8 junction nucleotides. The junction shows trimming of 1 base on V and 5 bases on J, and the gene matches do not reach 5 bases of it. The germline V gene (reference sequence) sets CDR1 to DFQATT and CDR2 to SNEGSKA. Taken from cysteine to phenylalanine, the CDR3 has 14 residues. CDR3 DNA is the only sequence kept; it has 42 bases, read in frame from the first base.